These 15 T cell receptor beta chains were sequenced from one sample in a study of blood T cell repertoires in COVID-19. Profiled with immunoSEQ multiplex PCR; TCRdb holds only in-frame clones, not every one. This sample has 250,000 to 350,000 clones, with 70% to 90% found just once. Sequences were obtained from peripheral blood. The receptors here all came from a human donor with COVID-19, enrolled during active disease. The donor label of this sample is uncertain.

V gene TRBV28 combines with J gene TRBJ1-1; D not resolved. Trimming took off 7 bases at V and 2 bases at J, with 17 bases between the two ends. Germline values: CDR1 MDHEN, CDR2 SYDVKM. The CDR3 has 15 amino acids. CDR3 region: CASIRGRGANTEAFF. The CDR3 region has the DNA TGTGCCAGCATTCGTGGACGGGGAGCCAACACTGAAGCTTTCTTT.

The V and J genes are TRBV5-1 and TRBJ2-2, with 8 bases identical to TRBD2. This CDR3 region has 15 residues. Per germline, CDR1 SGHRS and CDR2 YFSETQ. V gave up 1 base and J gave up 1 base; unmatched junction bases: 0. The DNA for the CDR3 is TGCGCCAGCAGCTTGACTAGCGGGAACACCGGGGAGCTGTTTTTT. As protein: CASSLTSGNTGELFF.

This clone was recorded at least ten times. The chain is built from TRBV5-6 and TRBJ1-2; D possibly corresponds to TRBD1 (6 bases). This CDR3 is 14 amino acids long. CDR1 is SGHDT, CDR2 YYEEEE, per germline. V was shortened by 4 bases and J by 2 bases, with 12 bases between the two germline ends. For the CDR3, the DNA is TGTGCCAGCAGCCCCCTCAGGGGCAACTATGGCTACACCTTC. It encodes CASSPLRGNYGYTF.

V usage is TRBV30 and J usage is TRBJ1-5; the match to TRBD1 covers 8 bases. Germline V CDR1 and CDR2: GTSNPN, SVGIG (reference sequence). The CDR3 contains 15 residues. V trimming: 0 bases; J trimming: 6 bases; junction bases outside the gene matches: 7. The CDR3 DNA reads as TGTGCCTGGAGTGTAGGCAGGGGGCCGGTTCAGCCCCAGCATTTT. Translation gives CAWSVGRGPVQPQHF.

Only a few counts were recorded for this clone. The J gene is TRBJ2-2, the V gene TRBV2; 11 nucleotides align to TRBD1. From germline, CDR1 is SNHLY and CDR2 FYNNEI. J was trimmed by 6 bases and V by 8 bases; bases with no gene match: 11. CDR3 size: 16 residues. The CDR3 sequence is CASVRDRGVGSGELFF. CDR3 DNA sequence: TGTGCCAGCGTCAGGGACAGGGGGGTCGGGTCCGGGGAGCTGTTTTTT.

V and J are TRBV14 and TRBJ1-5; D remains ambiguous. Germline lookup yields CDR1 SGHDN and CDR2 FVKESK. Trimming removed 0 bases at V and 1 base at J, with 7 bases between. This CDR3 has 15 residues. CDR3: CASSQDAGSNQPQHF. The CDR3, as DNA: TGTGCCAGCAGCCAAGACGCGGGCAGCAATCAGCCCCAGCATTTT.

V usage is TRBV28 and J usage is TRBJ1-4; 7 bases fit TRBD1. This CDR3 has 14 residues. Trimming cost V 7 bases and J 8 bases; bases outside gene matches: 10. Germline CDR1 and CDR2: MDHEN and SYDVKM. This CDR3 reads CASNIPGQREKLFF. CDR3 DNA sequence: TGTGCCAGCAATATACCGGGACAGAGGGAAAAACTGTTTTTT.

The chain is built from TRBV29-1 and TRBJ2-3; no definite D call. Trimming left V 4 bases short and J 1 base short, with 6 bases between. CDR3 size: 12 residues. Germline assignment: CDR1 SQVTM and CDR2 ANQGSEA. In DNA form, the CDR3 reads TGCAGCGTTGGGAGCGGCACAGATACGCAGTATTTT. Amino acid sequence: CSVGSGTDTQYF.

The J gene is TRBJ1-5, the V gene TRBV30; 7 bases match TRBD1. The CDR3 runs to 16 residues. J gave up 0 bases and V 2 bases, and 7 bases lay outside the gene matches. The germline gives CDR1 GTSNPN, CDR2 SVGIG (reference sequence). CDR3 sequence: CAWSSTGDYSNQPQHF. As DNA, the CDR3 is TGTGCCTGGAGTTCCACAGGGGATTATAGCAATCAGCCCCAGCATTTT.

V usage is TRBV19 and J usage is TRBJ1-2; TRBD1 is a possible D gene (5 bases). The CDR3 sequence is 14 residues long. V lost 3 bases and J 2 bases, leaving 10 bases between the germline ends. The V gene's germline CDR1 is LNHDA and CDR2 SQIVND (reference sequence). CDR3 coding DNA: TGTGCCAGTAGTATCACCGGGGGAAACTATGGCTACACCTTC. It codes for CASSITGGNYGYTF.

The rearrangement joins TRBV5-1 to TRBJ1-2; D is uncertain. The germline V and J ends were trimmed by 0 bases and 0 bases, with 9 bases remaining between them. The CDR3 spans 15 residues. The V gene's germline CDR1 is SGHRS and CDR2 YFSETQ. CDR3 amino acids: CASSLVAETNYGYTF. CDR3 nucleotide sequence: TGCGCCAGCAGCTTGGTGGCAGAAACTAACTATGGCTACACCTTC.

The V call is TRBV6-5, the J call TRBJ2-1; perhaps TRBD1 as D (6 bases). Trimming stripped 6 bases from V and 2 bases from J, with 8 bases between. The CDR3 contains 13 residues. Germline values: CDR1 MNHEY, CDR2 SVGAGI. As DNA, the CDR3 is TGTGCCAGCAGACAGGGTCCCTACAATGAGCAGTTCTTC. Residues: CASRQGPYNEQFF.

The CDR3 DNA follows: TGTGCCAGCAGTGAAGCGAGTCAGGTTGAAAAACTGTTTTTT. This gives the protein CASSEASQVEKLFF. The chain recombines TRBV2 with TRBJ1-4; D is uncertain. The length of the CDR3 is 14 residues. Germline lookup yields CDR1 SNHLY and CDR2 FYNNEI. V was cut by 0 bases and J by 7 bases, with 9 bases left in between.

The chain has TRBV19 and TRBJ1-4, with D possibly TRBD1 on 5 matching bases. Germline-derived CDR1 and CDR2 are LNHDA and SQIVND (reference sequence). This CDR3 has 14 amino acids. Trimming cost V 7 bases and J 0 bases, with 9 bases left between them. CDR3 nucleotide sequence: TGTGCCAGTACCGTGACAGCAACTAATGAAAAACTGTTTTTT. Translation: CASTVTATNEKLFF.

This chain connects TRBV5-8 to TRBJ1-3; D is uncertain. Germline CDR1 reads SGHTS; CDR2 reads YDEGEE. The CDR3 has 11 residues. Trimming took off 4 bases at V and 5 bases at J, with 4 bases between the two ends. CDR3 amino acids: CASSSRNTIYF. CDR3 DNA sequence: TGTGCCAGCAGCAGCAGAAACACCATATATTTT.